This T cell receptor beta chain was sequenced for a study of blood T cell repertoires in COVID-19. Study context: T cells, B-cell-depleted T cells, or PBMCs supplied cDNA or gDNA.

The V and J ends lost 5 bases and 5 bases, in that order; junction bases with no gene match: 13. Germline V CDR1 and CDR2: LNHDA, SQIVND (reference sequence). This CDR3 region has 17 residues. Measured with immunoSEQ multiplex PCR; TCRdb has only the in-frame clones, and not every one. The table lists hundreds of thousands of clones, around 90% of them singletons, with 0.95% to 1.5% in the top ten. This clone was found once. The V and J genes are TRBV19 and TRBJ2-7, with 12 positions matching TRBD1. The specimen was peripheral blood. This TCR was sampled from a man aged 40-49 years with acute or convalescent COVID-19. CDR3 sequence: CASSLASGTGGGHEQYF. CDR3 nucleotides: TGTGCCAGTAGTCTCGCCTCCGGGACAGGGGGCGGCCACGAGCAGTACTTC.